This entry features one T cell receptor beta chain sequence. Its target is not known. A junction boundary mismatches the germline segment, possibly from a read error. Germline assignment: CDR1 SGHDT and CDR2 YYEEEE. CDR3 length equals 14 residues. Axillary draining lymph nodes of breast cancer patients supplied the node samples. Via MiXCR, TCRdb re-called the multiplex PCR reads, giving one row per CDR3 protein. The sample carries 120,000 or so distinct CDR3 sequences, just under 20% recorded once. The record originates from a study of breast tumors, draining lymph nodes, adjacent tissues. Study findings and constraints: The lymph node origin of tumor T cells was framed as consistent with a hypothesis, not demonstrated. Compared with lymph nodes, tumors were less diverse; compared with nontumor tissue, more.

This receptor was taken from a female donor with breast cancer. Some clones in this sample may be carry-over from other donors' samples. The rearrangement joins TRBV5-6 to TRBJ1-5; 7 bases are shared with TRBD1. Material for sequencing was axillary lymph node tissue. As DNA, the CDR3 is TGTGCCAGCAGTTTGGGACAGACAAATCAGTCCCAGCATTTT. As protein: CASSLGQTNQSQHF.